The 6 T cell receptor beta chains given below trace back to one sample, sequenced in a study of OX40 agonist ivuxolimab in advanced cancers. Method: immunoSEQ multiplex PCR; TCRdb's copy keeps in-frame clones and lacks some. The repertoire holds under 60,000 clones, with around 90% as singletons. The source was CD4+ or CD8+ T cells sorted from blood, collected in a trial of the OX40 agonist ivuxolimab. The receptors originated from an adult with an advanced solid tumor such as melanoma, head and neck, liver or kidney cancer.

The rearrangement links TRBV4-1 to TRBJ1-2; tentative D call: TRBD1 (5 bases). The germline gives CDR1 MGHRA, CDR2 YSYEKL. V was cut by 2 bases and J by 3 bases, with 13 bases left in between. The CDR3 has 15 residues. The chain's CDR3 is CASSQPSSGHYGYTF. The CDR3, as DNA: TGCGCCAGCAGCCAACCCTCGTCAGGGCACTATGGCTACACCTTC.

The chain has TRBV7-3 and TRBJ2-1, with TRBD2 matching 14 bases. The CDR3 has 17 residues. The germline V gene encodes CDR1 SGHTA and CDR2 FQGTGA. J lost 4 bases, V lost 3 bases, and 5 bases had no gene match. The CDR3 region is CASSLSGTSGGYNEQFF. CDR3 DNA: TGTGCCAGCAGCTTGTCTGGGACTAGCGGGGGTTACAATGAGCAGTTCTTC.

This rearrangement joins TRBV18 to TRBJ1-4, with 7 nucleotides matching TRBD1. The germline V gene encodes CDR1 KGHSH and CDR2 LQKENI. Unmatched junction bases numbered 8, after V lost 6 bases and J lost 1 base. This CDR3 is built from 16 residues. CDR3 loop: CASSLDRTGTNEKLFF. In DNA, the CDR3 is TGTGCCAGCTCTCTCGACAGGACAGGAACTAATGAAAAACTGTTTTTT.

The chain couples TRBV25-1 to TRBJ2-3; 13 bases fit TRBD2. The CDR3 is 17 residues long. Losses at the gene ends were 2 bases for V and 3 bases for J; bases not matched to a gene: 5. CDR1 MGHDK and CDR2 SYGVNS come from the germline V gene. The CDR3 is CASSEGRTSGGTDTQYF. For the CDR3, the DNA is TGTGCCAGCAGTGAAGGCAGGACTAGCGGGGGTACAGATACGCAGTATTTT.

This CDR3 reads CASSFDRGRQPQHF. CDR3 bases: TGTGCCAGTAGTTTCGACAGGGGAAGACAGCCCCAGCATTTT. V and J are TRBV19 and TRBJ1-5, with 8 positions matching TRBD1. Germline-derived CDR1 and CDR2 are LNHDA and SQIVND (reference sequence). J lost 7 bases, V lost 5 bases, and 7 bases had no gene match. CDR3 length: 14 amino acids.

The J gene is TRBJ2-5, the V gene TRBV11-2, with D unresolved. This CDR3 has 15 amino acids. V lost 1 base to trimming and J lost 2 bases, with 11 bases between them. CDR1 is SGHAT and CDR2 is FQNNGV in the germline V gene. This CDR3 reads CASSLVKFGQETQYF. For the CDR3, the DNA is TGTGCCAGCAGCTTAGTCAAGTTCGGGCAAGAGACCCAGTACTTC. The whole variable domain, remainder taken from reference TRBV11-2 and TRBJ2-5, is EAGVAQSPRYKIIEKRQSVAFWCNPISGHATLYWYQQILGQGPKLLIQFQNNGVVDDSQLPKDRFSAERLKGVDSTLKIQPAKLEDSAVYLCASSLVKFGQETQYFGPGTRLLVL.